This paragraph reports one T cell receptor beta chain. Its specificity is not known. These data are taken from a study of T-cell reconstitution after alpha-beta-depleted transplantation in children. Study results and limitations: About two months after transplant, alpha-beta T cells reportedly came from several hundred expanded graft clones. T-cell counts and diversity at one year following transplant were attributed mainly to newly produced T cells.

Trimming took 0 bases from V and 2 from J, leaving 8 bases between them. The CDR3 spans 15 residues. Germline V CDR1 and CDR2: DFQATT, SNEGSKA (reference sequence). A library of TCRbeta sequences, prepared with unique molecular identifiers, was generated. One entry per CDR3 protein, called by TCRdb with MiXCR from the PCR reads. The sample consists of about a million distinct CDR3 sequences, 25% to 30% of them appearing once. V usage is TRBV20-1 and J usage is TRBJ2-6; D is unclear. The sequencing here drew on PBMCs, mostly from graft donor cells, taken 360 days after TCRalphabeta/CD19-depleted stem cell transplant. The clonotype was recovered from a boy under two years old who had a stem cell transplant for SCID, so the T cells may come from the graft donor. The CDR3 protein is CSARDVETGANVLTF. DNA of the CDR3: TGCAGTGCTAGAGATGTGGAGACTGGGGCCAACGTCCTGACTTTC.